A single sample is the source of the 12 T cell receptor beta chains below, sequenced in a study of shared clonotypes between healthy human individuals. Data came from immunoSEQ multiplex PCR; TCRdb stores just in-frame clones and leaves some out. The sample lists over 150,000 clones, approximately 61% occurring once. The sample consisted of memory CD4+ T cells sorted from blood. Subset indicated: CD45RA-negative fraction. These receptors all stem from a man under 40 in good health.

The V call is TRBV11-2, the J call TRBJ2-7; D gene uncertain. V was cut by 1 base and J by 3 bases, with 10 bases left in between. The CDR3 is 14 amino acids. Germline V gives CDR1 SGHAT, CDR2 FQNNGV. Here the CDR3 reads CASSLGPTLYEQYF. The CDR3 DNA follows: TGTGCCAGCAGCTTAGGGCCAACGCTCTACGAGCAGTACTTC.

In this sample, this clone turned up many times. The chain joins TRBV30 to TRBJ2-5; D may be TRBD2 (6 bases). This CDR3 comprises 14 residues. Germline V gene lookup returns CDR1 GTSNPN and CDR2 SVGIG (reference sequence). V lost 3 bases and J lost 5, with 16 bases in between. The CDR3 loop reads CAWRVPGSRETQYF. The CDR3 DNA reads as TGTGCCTGGAGAGTTCCCGGGAGCAGGGAGACCCAGTACTTC.

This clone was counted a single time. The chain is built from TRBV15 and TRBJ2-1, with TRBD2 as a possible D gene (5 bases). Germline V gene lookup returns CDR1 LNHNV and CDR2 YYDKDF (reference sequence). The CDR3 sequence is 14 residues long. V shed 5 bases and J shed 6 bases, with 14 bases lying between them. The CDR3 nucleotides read TGTGCCACCAGCCCCCGGCTAGCCGGCAATGAGCAGTTCTTC. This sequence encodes CATSPRLAGNEQFF.

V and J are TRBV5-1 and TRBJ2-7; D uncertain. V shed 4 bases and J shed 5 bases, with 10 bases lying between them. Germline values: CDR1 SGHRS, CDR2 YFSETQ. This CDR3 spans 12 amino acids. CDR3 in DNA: TGCGCCAGCAGCATTCAGCTAGACGAGCAGTACTTC. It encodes CASSIQLDEQYF. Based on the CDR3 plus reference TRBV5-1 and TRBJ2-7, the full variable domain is KAGVTQTPRYLIKTRGQQVTLSCSPISGHRSVSWYQQTPGQGLQFLFEYFSETQRNKGNFPGRFSGRQFSNSRSEMNVSTLELGDSALYLCASSIQLDEQYFGPGTRLTVT.

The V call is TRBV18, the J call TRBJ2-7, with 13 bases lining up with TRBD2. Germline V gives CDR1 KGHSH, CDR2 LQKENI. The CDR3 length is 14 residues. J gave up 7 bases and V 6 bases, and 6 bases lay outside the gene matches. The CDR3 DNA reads TGTGCCAGCTCTGGACTAGCGGGAGCTGGGGAGCAGTACTTC. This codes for CASSGLAGAGEQYF. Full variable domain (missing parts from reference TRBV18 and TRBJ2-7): NAGVMQNPRHLVRRRGQEARLRCSPMKGHSHVYWYRQLPEEGLKFMVYLQKENIIDESGMPKERFSAEFPKEGPSILRIQQVVRGDSAAYFCASSGLAGAGEQYFGPGTRLTVT.

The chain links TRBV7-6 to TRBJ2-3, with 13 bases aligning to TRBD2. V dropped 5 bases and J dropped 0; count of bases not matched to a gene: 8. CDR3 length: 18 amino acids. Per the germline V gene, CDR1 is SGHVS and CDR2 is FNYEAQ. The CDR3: CASSLGLAGITSTDTQYF. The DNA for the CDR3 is TGTGCCAGCAGCCTGGGACTAGCGGGGATCACTAGCACAGATACGCAGTATTTT.

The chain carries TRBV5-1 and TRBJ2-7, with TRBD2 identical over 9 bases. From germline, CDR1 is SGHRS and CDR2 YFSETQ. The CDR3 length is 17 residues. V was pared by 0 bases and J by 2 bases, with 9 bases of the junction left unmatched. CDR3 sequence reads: CASSLGAGGRDTYEQYF. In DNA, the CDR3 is TGCGCCAGCAGCTTGGGAGCGGGCGGGAGGGACACCTACGAGCAGTACTTC.

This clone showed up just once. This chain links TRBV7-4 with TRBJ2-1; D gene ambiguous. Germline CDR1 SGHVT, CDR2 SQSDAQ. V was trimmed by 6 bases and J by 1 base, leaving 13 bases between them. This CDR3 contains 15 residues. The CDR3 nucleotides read TGTGCCAGCAGTTTTGACATACCGTCCTACAATGAGCAGTTCTTC. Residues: CASSFDIPSYNEQFF. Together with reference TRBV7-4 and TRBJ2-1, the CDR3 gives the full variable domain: GAGVSQSPRYKVAKRGRDVALRCDSISGHVTLYWYRQTLGQGSEVLTYSQSDAQRDKSGRPSGRFSAERPERSVSTLKIQRTEQGDSAVYLCASSFDIPSYNEQFFGPGTRLTVL.

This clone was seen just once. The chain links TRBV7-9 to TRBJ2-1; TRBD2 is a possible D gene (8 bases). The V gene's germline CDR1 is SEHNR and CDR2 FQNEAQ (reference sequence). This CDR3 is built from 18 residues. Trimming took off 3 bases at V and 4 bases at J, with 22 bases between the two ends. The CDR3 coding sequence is TGTGCCAGCAGCTTCGACAGGGCTTCGGCTAGCGGGTACAATGAGCAGTTCTTC. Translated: CASSFDRASASGYNEQFF.

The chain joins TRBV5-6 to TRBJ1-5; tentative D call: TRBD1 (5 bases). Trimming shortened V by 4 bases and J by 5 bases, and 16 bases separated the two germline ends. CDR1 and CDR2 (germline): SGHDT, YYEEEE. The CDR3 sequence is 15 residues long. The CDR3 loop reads CASSLGWGFHQPQHF. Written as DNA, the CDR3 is TGTGCCAGCAGCCTTGGGTGGGGCTTTCATCAGCCCCAGCATTTT.

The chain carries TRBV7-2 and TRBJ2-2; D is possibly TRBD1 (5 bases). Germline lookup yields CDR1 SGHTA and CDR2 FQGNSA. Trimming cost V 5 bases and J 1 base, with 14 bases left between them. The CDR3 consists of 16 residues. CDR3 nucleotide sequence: TGTGCCAGCAGCAGCTTCTTGGGGCGGAACACCGGGGAGCTGTTTTTT. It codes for CASSSFLGRNTGELFF.

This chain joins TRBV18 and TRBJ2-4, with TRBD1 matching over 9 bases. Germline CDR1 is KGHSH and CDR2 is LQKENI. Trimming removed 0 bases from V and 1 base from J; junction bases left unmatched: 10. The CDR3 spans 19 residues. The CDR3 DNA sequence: TGTGCCAGCTCACCACCGACAGGGGGGCTCGGTGGGGCCAAAAACATTCAGTACTTC. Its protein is CASSPPTGGLGGAKNIQYF.